A single sample gave rise to the 2 T cell receptor beta chains below, sequenced in a study of blood T cell repertoires in COVID-19. This table comes from immunoSEQ multiplex PCR, and its TCRdb copy is limited to in-frame clones, with some not included. The sample has 310,000 or so clones, approximately 90% seen once. The material sequenced was peripheral blood. The receptors originated from a woman between 45 and 65 years old who had recovered from COVID-19.

The chain combines TRBV14 with TRBJ2-3; the D gene is possibly TRBD2 (5 bases). Germline-derived CDR1 and CDR2 are SGHDN and FVKESK. Trimming left V 0 bases short and J 6 bases short, with 25 bases between. CDR3 length equals 19 residues. The CDR3 sequence is CASSQEVRWEHPWWDTQYF. The CDR3 DNA is TGTGCCAGCAGCCAAGAAGTTCGATGGGAGCACCCTTGGTGGGATACGCAGTATTTT.

This clone came up once. The chain employs TRBV11-2 and TRBJ1-1, with unresolved D. This CDR3 comprises 14 residues. Germline loops: CDR1 SGHAT, CDR2 FQNNGV. V lost 0 bases to trimming and J lost 3 bases, with 8 bases between them. CDR3 bases: TGTGCCAGCAGCTTAGATCACCTATACACTGAAGCTTTCTTT. Translated, it gives CASSLDHLYTEAFF.